The 8 T cell receptor beta chains below come from one sample, sequenced in a study of beta chain features in type 1 diabetes. Sequenced material consisted of expressed TCRB transcripts (all of the isolated RNA was reverse transcribed). The data were produced by immunoSEQ multiplex PCR, yet TCRdb's version contains in-frame clones alone and is incomplete. This table has about 400,000 clones, 10% to 15% appearing once. The sequencing sample was made of naive CD4+ T cells from blood. The receptors here all came from a man aged 18 to 30 in good health.

The CDR3 spells CASSPGQGPSNQPQHF. The CDR3 DNA is TGCGCCAGCAGCCCTGGACAGGGTCCTAGCAATCAGCCCCAGCATTTT. The chain has TRBV5-1 and TRBJ1-5; 8 bases fit TRBD1. Germline CDR1 is SGHRS and CDR2 is YFSETQ. The ends lost 4 bases at V and 0 bases at J; junction bases unmatched: 6. The CDR3 totals 16 residues.

This clone showed up just once. The chain employs TRBV29-1 and TRBJ1-1; 7 bases align to TRBD1. CDR1 and CDR2 from the germline V gene are SQVTM and ANQGSEA. Germline trimming cut 5 bases from V and 4 bases from J; bases unmatched to any gene: 7. The CDR3 has 13 residues. The CDR3 DNA reads TGCAGCGTTCCTACCGGGACAGCCACTGAAGCTTTCTTT. It yields the protein CSVPTGTATEAFF.

This clone was seen more than once but under ten times. The chain links TRBV5-1 to TRBJ2-2; 10 bases line up with TRBD2. Looked up from germline, CDR1 is SGHRS and CDR2 is YFSETQ. V dropped 0 bases and J dropped 0; count of bases not matched to a gene: 5. The CDR3 spans 18 residues. The CDR3 reads CASSLVSSGGANTGELFF. The CDR3 coding sequence is TGCGCCAGCAGCTTGGTGTCTAGCGGGGGCGCGAACACCGGGGAGCTGTTTTTT.

This clone was seen more than once but under ten times. The V and J genes are TRBV7-9 and TRBJ2-5; 7 bases match TRBD1. Germline loops: CDR1 SEHNR, CDR2 FQNEAQ (reference sequence). V was clipped by 3 bases and J by 2 bases; unmatched bases: 9. The CDR3 totals 16 residues. The CDR3 reads CASSFPAKQGQETQYF. The DNA for the CDR3 is TGTGCCAGCAGCTTCCCCGCAAAACAGGGGCAAGAGACCCAGTACTTC. Full variable domain (outside the CDR3, taken from reference TRBV7-9 and TRBJ2-5): DTGVSQNPRHKITKRGQNVTFRCDPISEHNRLYWYRQTLGQGPEFLTYFQNEAQLEKSRLLSDRFSAERPKGSFSTLEIQRTEQGDSAMYLCASSFPAKQGQETQYFGPGTRLLVL.

This clone appeared a few times. The CDR3 sequence is CASSRGLAGTTDTQYF. In DNA, the CDR3 is TGCGCCAGCAGCCGAGGACTAGCGGGGACCACAGATACGCAGTATTTT. The J gene is TRBJ2-3, the V gene TRBV4-1, with 12 positions matching TRBD2. The CDR3 has 16 amino acids. J was trimmed by 2 bases and V by 4 bases; bases with no gene match: 4. CDR1 is MGHRA and CDR2 is YSYEKL in the germline V gene.

The chain couples TRBV11-2 to TRBJ2-3; tentative D call: TRBD1 (5 bases). Trimming removed 5 bases from V and 0 bases from J, with 9 bases in between. The CDR3 runs to 14 residues. Per the germline V gene, CDR1 is SGHAT and CDR2 is FQNNGV. CDR3 region: CASSDSYSTDTQYF. CDR3 bases: TGTGCCAGCAGCGACAGCTACAGCACAGATACGCAGTATTTT.

The chain is built from TRBV29-1 and TRBJ2-7; possibly TRBD1 for D (6 bases). Trimming stripped 4 bases from V and 0 bases from J, with 13 bases between. The germline gives CDR1 SQVTM, CDR2 ANQGSEA. The CDR3 sequence is 14 residues long. The CDR3 coding sequence is TGCAGCGTTGCTGGGGAAGGGGGCTCCTACGAGCAGTACTTC. Translation gives CSVAGEGGSYEQYF.

This clone was counted only a few times. The chain has TRBV7-9 and TRBJ2-2; D may be TRBD2 (5 bases). V was clipped by 5 bases and J by 7 bases, with 20 bases between them. This CDR3 spans 16 amino acids. CDR1 SEHNR and CDR2 FQNEAQ come from the germline V gene (reference sequence). CDR3 DNA: TGTGCCAGCAGCCCCCAAGAGCGGAGACTCCGCGGGGAGCTGTTTTTT. Translated: CASSPQERRLRGELFF.